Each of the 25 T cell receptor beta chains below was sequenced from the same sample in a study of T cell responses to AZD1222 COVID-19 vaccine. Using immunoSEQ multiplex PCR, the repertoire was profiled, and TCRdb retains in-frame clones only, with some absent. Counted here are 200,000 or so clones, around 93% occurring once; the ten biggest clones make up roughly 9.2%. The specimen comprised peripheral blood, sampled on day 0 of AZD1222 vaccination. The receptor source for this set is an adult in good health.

CDR3 loop: CATRLSLAGVSEQYF. The CDR3 bases are TGTGCCACCAGGCTCTCGCTAGCGGGAGTGAGCGAGCAGTACTTC. J is TRBJ2-7 and V is TRBV15; TRBD2 matches 10 bases. V dropped 6 bases and J dropped 6; count of bases not matched to a gene: 11. This CDR3 has 15 amino acids. CDR1 LNHNV and CDR2 YYDKDF come from the germline V gene (reference sequence).

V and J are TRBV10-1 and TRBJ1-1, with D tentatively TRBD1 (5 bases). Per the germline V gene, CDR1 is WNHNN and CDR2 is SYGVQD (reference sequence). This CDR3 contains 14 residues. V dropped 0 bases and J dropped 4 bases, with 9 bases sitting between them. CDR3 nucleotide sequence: TGCGCCAGCAGTGAGTCGCGGGGCGCCACTGAAGCTTTCTTT. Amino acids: CASSESRGATEAFF.

CDR3 nucleotide sequence: TGCAGTGCTAGTCAAATCGGGCTTTGGGGCTACACCTTC. As protein: CSASQIGLWGYTF. The chain recombines TRBV20-1 with TRBJ1-2, with D unresolved. This CDR3 comprises 13 residues. Trimming stripped 3 bases from V and 8 bases from J, with 16 bases between. Germline V gene sequence: CDR1 DFQATT, CDR2 SNEGSKA (reference sequence).

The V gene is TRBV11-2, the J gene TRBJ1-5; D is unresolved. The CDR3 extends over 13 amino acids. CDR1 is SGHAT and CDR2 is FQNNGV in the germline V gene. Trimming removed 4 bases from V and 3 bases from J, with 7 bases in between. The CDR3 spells CASSYRINQPQHF. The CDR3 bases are TGTGCCAGCAGCTATAGGATCAATCAGCCCCAGCATTTT. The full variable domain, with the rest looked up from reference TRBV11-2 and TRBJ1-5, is EAGVAQSPRYKIIEKRQSVAFWCNPISGHATLYWYQQILGQGPKLLIQFQNNGVVDDSQLPKDRFSAERLKGVDSTLKIQPAKLEDSAVYLCASSYRINQPQHFGDGTRLSIL.

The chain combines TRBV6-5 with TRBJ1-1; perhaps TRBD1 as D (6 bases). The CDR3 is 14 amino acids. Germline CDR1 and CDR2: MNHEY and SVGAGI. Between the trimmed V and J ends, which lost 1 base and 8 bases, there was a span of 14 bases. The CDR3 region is CASSYFPGDGEAFF. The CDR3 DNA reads TGTGCCAGCAGTTACTTCCCAGGGGACGGGGAAGCTTTCTTT.

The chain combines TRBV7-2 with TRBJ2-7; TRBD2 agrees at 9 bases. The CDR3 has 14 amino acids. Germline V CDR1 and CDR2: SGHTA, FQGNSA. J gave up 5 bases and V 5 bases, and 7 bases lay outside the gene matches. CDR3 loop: CASSHSGSPHEQYF. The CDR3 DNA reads TGTGCCAGCAGCCATAGCGGGAGCCCACACGAGCAGTACTTC.

CDR3 sequence reads: CASQGASSYNSPLHF. CDR3 bases: TGTGCCAGTCAGGGAGCCAGCTCCTATAATTCACCCCTCCACTTT. The chain combines TRBV6-5 with TRBJ1-6; perhaps TRBD1 as D (5 bases). CDR1 is MNHEY and CDR2 is SVGAGI in the germline V gene. V was clipped by 9 bases and J by 0 bases, with 12 bases between them. This CDR3 region has 15 residues.

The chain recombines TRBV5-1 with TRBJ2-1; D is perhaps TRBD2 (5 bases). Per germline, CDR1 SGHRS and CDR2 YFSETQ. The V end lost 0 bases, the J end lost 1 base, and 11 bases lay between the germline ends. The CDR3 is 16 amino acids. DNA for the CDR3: TGCGCCAGCAGCTTGGTGGCTAGCCGGTCCTACAATGAGCAGTTCTTC. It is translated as CASSLVASRSYNEQFF. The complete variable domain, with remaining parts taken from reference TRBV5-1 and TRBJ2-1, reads KAGVTQTPRYLIKTRGQQVTLSCSPISGHRSVSWYQQTPGQGLQFLFEYFSETQRNKGNFPGRFSGRQFSNSRSEMNVSTLELGDSALYLCASSLVASRSYNEQFFGPGTRLTVL.

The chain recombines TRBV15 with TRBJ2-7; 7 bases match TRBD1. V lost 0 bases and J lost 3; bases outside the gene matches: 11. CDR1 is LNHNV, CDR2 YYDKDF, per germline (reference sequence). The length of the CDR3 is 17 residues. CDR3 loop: CATSRDGRTGRGYEQYF. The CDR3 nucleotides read TGTGCCACCAGCAGAGATGGCAGGACAGGTAGAGGCTACGAGCAGTACTTC. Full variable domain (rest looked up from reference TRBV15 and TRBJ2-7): DAMVIQNPRYQVTQFGKPVTLSCSQTLNHNVMYWYQQKSSQAPKLLFHYYDKDFNNEADTPDNFQSRRPNTSFCFLDIRSPGLGDTAMYLCATSRDGRTGRGYEQYFGPGTRLTVT.

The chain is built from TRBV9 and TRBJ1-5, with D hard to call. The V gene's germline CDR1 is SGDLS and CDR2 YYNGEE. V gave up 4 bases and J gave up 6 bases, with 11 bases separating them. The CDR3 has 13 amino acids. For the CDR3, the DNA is TGTGCCAGCAGCTCCGCCCTTCGTCAGCCCCAGCATTTT. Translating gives CASSSALRQPQHF.

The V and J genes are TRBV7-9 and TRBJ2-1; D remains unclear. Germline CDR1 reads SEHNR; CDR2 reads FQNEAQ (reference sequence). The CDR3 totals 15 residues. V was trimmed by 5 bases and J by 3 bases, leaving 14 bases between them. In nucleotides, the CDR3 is TGTGCCAGCAGCCCCGGAGACTCGGTCTACAATGAGCAGTTCTTC. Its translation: CASSPGDSVYNEQFF. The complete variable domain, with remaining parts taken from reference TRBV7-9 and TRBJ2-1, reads DTGVSQNPRHKITKRGQNVTFRCDPISEHNRLYWYRQTLGQGPEFLTYFQNEAQLEKSRLLSDRFSAERPKGSFSTLEIQRTEQGDSAMYLCASSPGDSVYNEQFFGPGTRLTVL.

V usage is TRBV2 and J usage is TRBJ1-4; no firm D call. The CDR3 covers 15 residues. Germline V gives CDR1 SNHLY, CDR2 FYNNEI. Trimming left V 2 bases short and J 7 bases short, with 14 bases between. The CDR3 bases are TGTGCCAGCAGTGAAAGGAGGGTTTCGGGTGAAAAACTGTTTTTT. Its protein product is CASSERRVSGEKLFF.

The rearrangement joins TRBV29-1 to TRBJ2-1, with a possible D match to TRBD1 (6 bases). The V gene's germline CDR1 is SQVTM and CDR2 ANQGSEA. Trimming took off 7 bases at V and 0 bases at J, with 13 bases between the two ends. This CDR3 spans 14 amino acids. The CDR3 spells CSALDSSSYNEQFF. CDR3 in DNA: TGCAGCGCCCTGGACAGTAGCTCCTACAATGAGCAGTTCTTC.

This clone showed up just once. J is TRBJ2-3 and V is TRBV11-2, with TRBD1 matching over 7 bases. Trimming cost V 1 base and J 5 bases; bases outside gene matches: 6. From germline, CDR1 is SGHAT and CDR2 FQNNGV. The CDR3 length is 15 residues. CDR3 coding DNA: TGTGCCAGCAGCTTAGGGGTGCAGGGGGTAGATACGCAGTATTTT. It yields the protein CASSLGVQGVDTQYF.

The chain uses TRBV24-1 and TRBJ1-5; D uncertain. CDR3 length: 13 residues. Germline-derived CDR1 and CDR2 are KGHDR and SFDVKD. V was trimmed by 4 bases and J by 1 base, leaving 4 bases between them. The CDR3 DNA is TGTGCCACCAGTGACCAGAGCAATCAGCCCCAGCATTTT. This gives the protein CATSDQSNQPQHF.

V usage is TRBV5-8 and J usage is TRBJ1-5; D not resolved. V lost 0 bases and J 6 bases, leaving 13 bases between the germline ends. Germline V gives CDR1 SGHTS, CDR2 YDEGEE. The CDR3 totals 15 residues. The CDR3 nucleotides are TGTGCCAGCAGCTTGGGTCAGGTCATGGGTCAGCCCCAGCATTTT. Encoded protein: CASSLGQVMGQPQHF.

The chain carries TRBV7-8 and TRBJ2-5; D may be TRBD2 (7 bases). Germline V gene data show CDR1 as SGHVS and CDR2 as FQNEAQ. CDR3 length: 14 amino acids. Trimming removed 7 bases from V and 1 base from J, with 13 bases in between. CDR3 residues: CASKNREGQETQYF. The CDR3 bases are TGTGCCAGCAAAAACAGGGAGGGCCAAGAGACCCAGTACTTC. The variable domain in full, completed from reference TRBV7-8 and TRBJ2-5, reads GAGVSQSPRYKVAKRGQDVALRCDPISGHVSLFWYQQALGQGPEFLTYFQNEAQLDKSGLPSDRFFAERPEGSVSTLKIQRTQQEDSAVYLCASKNREGQETQYFGPGTRLLVL.

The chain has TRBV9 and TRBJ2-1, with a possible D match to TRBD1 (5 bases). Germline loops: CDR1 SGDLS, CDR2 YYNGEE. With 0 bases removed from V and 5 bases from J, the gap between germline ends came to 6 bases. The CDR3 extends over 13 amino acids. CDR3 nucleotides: TGTGCCAGCAGCGTAGGCAGGGACAATGAGCAGTTCTTC. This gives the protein CASSVGRDNEQFF.

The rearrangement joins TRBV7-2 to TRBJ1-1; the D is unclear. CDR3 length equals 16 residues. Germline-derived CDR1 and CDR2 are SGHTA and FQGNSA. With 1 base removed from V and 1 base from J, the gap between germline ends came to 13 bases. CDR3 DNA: TGTGCCAGCAGCTTAGGGCTCCAAAGGCCGAACACTGAAGCTTTCTTT. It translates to CASSLGLQRPNTEAFF.

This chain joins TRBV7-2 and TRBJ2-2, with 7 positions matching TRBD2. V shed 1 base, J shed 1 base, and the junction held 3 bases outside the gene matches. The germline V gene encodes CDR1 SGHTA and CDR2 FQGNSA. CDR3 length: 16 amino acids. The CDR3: CASSLDAGVNTGELFF. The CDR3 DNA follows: TGTGCCAGCAGCTTAGATGCGGGAGTGAACACCGGGGAGCTGTTTTTT.

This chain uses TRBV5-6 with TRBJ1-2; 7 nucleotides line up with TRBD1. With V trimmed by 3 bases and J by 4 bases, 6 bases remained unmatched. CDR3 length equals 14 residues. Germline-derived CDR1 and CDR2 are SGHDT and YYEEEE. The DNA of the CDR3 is TGTGCCAGCAGCTGGGGGACAGAAACCTATGGCTACACCTTC. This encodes CASSWGTETYGYTF.

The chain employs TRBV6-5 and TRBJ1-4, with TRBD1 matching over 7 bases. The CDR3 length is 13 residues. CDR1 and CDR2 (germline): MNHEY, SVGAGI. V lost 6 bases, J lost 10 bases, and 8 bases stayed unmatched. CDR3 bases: TGTGCCAGCAGAGACCGGGACAGAGGAAAACTGTTTTTT. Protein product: CASRDRDRGKLFF.

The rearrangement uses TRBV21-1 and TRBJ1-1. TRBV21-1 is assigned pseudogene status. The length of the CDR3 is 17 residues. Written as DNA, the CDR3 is TGTGCCAGCAGCATCTCATATGACCGGGAGATGAACACTGAAGCTTTCTTT. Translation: CASSISYDREMNTEAFF.

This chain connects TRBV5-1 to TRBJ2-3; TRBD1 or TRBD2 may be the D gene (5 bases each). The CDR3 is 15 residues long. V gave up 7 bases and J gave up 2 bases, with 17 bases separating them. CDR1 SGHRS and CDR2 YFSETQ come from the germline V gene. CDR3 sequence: CASRQGPYPTDTQYF. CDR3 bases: TGCGCCAGCCGCCAGGGACCCTATCCCACAGATACGCAGTATTTT.

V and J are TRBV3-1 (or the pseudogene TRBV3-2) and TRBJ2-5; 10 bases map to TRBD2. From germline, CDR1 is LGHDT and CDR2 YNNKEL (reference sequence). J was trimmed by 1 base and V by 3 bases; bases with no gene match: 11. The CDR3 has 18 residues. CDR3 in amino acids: CASSQELAGNGGQETQYF. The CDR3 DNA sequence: TGTGCCAGCAGCCAGGAACTAGCGGGAAACGGGGGCCAAGAGACCCAGTACTTC.